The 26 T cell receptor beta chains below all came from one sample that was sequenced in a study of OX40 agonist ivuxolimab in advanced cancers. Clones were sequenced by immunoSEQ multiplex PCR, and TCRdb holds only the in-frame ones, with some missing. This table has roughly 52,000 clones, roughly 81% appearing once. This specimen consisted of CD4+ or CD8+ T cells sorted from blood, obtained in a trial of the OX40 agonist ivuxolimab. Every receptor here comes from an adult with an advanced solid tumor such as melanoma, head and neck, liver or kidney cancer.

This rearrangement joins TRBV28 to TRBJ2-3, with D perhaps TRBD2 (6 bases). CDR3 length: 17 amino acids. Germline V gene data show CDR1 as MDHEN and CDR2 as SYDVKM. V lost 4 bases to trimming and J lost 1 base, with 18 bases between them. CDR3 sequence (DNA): TGTGCCAGCAGTTCCTCCAAGCGAGGGGAGGGCACAGATACGCAGTATTTT. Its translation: CASSSSKRGEGTDTQYF.

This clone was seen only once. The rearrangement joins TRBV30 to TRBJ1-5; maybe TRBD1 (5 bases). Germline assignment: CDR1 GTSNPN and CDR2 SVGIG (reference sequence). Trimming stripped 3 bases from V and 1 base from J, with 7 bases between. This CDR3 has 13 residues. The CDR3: CAWSRDSNQPQHF. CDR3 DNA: TGTGCCTGGAGCCGGGACAGCAATCAGCCCCAGCATTTT.

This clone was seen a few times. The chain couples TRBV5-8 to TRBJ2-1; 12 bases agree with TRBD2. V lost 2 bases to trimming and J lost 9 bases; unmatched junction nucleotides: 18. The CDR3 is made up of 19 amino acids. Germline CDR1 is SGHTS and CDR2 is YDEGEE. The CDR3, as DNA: TGTGCCAGCAGCTTTTTCAGGCTAGCGGGAGGGCGAGGCTATGGTGAGCAGTTCTTC. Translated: CASSFFRLAGGRGYGEQFF. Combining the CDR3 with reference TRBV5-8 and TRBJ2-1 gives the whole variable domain EAGVTQSPTHLIKTRGQQATLRCSPISGHTSVYWYQQALGLGLQFLLWYDEGEERNRGNFPPRFSGRQFPNYSSELNVNALELEDSALYLCASSFFRLAGGRGYGEQFFGPGTRLTVL.

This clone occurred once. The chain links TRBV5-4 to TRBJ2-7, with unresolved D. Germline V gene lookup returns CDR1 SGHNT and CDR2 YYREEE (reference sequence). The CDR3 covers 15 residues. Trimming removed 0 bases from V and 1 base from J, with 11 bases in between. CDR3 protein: CASSLGQAPSYEQYF. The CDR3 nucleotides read TGTGCCAGCAGCTTGGGGCAGGCCCCTTCCTACGAGCAGTACTTC.

CDR3: CASSLARGADKGEQYF. The CDR3, as DNA: TGTGCCAGCAGCTTAGCGCGGGGAGCCGACAAGGGCGAGCAGTACTTC. This rearrangement joins TRBV7-8 to TRBJ2-7; weak D call: TRBD2 (6 bases). Trimming cost V 0 bases and J 6 bases, with 18 bases left between them. The CDR3 runs 16 residues. CDR1 is SGHVS, CDR2 FQNEAQ, per germline.

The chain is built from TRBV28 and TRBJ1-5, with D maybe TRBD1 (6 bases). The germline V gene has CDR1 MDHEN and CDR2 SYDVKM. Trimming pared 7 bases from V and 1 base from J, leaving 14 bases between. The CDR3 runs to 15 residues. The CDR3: CASTLWGASNQPQHF. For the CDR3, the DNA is TGTGCCAGCACCCTCTGGGGGGCAAGCAATCAGCCCCAGCATTTT.

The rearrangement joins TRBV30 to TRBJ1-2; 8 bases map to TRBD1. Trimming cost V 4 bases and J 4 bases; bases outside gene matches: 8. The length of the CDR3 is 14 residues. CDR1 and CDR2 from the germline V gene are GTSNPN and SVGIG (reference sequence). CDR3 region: CAWTLTGGPYGYTF. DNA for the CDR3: TGTGCCTGGACTCTAACAGGGGGGCCCTATGGCTACACCTTC.

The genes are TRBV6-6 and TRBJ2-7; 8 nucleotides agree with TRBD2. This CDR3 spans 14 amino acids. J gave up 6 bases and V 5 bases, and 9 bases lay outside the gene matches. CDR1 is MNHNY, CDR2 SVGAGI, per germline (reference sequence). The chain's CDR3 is CASSPSGSHGEQYF. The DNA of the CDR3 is TGTGCCAGCAGTCCCAGCGGGAGTCATGGCGAGCAGTACTTC.

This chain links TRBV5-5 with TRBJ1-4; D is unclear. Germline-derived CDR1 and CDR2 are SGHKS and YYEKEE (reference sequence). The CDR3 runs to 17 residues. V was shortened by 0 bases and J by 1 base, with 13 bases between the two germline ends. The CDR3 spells CASSLVAGRGTNEKLFF. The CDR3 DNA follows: TGTGCCAGCAGCTTGGTTGCAGGTCGGGGAACTAATGAAAAACTGTTTTTT. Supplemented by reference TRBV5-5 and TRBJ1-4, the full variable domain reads DAGVTQSPTHLIKTRGQQVTLRCSPISGHKSVSWYQQVLGQGPQFIFQYYEKEERGRGNFPDRFSARQFPNYSSELNVNALLLGDSALYLCASSLVAGRGTNEKLFFGSGTQLSVL.

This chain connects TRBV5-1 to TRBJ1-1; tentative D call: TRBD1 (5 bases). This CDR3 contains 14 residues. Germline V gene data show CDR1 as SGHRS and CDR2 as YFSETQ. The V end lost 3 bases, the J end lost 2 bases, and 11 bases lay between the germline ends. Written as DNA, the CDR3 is TGCGCCAGCAGCTCCAGGGTGGAAAACACTGAAGCTTTCTTT. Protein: CASSSRVENTEAFF. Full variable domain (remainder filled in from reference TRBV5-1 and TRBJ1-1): KAGVTQTPRYLIKTRGQQVTLSCSPISGHRSVSWYQQTPGQGLQFLFEYFSETQRNKGNFPGRFSGRQFSNSRSEMNVSTLELGDSALYLCASSSRVENTEAFFGQGTRLTVV.

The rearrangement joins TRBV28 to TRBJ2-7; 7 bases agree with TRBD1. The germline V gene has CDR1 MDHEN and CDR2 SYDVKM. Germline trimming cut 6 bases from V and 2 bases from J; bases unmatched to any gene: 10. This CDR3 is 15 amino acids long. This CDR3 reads CASRGAGGLTYEQYF. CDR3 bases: TGTGCCAGCAGAGGTGCAGGGGGTCTCACCTACGAGCAGTACTTC.

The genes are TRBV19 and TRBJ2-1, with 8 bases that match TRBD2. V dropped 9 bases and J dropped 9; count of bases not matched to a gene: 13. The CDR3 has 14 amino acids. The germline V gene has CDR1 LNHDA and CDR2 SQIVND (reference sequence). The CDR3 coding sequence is TGTGCCAGCGGGAGGGCTTATGGTGGAGGTGAGCAGTTCTTC. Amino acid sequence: CASGRAYGGGEQFF.

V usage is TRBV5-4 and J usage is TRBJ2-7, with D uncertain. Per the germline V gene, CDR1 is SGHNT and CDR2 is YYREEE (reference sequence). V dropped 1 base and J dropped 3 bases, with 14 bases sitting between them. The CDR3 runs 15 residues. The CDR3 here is CASSLPAALNYEQYF. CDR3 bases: TGTGCCAGCAGCTTGCCGGCCGCCTTAAACTACGAGCAGTACTTC.

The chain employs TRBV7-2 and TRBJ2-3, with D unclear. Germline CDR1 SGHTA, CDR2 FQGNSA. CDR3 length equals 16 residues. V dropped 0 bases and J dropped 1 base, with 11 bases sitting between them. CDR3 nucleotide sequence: TGTGCCAGCAGCTTAGCTCTATCAAGCGGCACAGATACGCAGTATTTT. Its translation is CASSLALSSGTDTQYF.

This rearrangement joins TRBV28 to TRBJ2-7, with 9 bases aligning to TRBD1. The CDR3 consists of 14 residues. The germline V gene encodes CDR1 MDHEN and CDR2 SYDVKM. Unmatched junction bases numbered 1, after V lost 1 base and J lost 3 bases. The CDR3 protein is CASSLLDRGYEQYF. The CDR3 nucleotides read TGTGCCAGCAGTTTATTGGACAGGGGCTACGAGCAGTACTTC.

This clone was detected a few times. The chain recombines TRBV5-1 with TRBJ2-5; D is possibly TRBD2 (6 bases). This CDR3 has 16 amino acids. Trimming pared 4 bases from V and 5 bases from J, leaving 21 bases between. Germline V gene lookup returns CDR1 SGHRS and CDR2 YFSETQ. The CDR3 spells CASSTTPSVEGETQYF. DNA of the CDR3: TGCGCCAGCAGCACCACCCCTAGCGTCGAGGGGGAGACCCAGTACTTC.

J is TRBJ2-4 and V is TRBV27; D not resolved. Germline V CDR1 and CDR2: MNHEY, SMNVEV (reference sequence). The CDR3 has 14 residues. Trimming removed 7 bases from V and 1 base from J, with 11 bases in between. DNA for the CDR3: TGTGCCAGCACCTCCGCCGGGGCCAAAAACATTCAGTACTTC. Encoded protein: CASTSAGAKNIQYF.

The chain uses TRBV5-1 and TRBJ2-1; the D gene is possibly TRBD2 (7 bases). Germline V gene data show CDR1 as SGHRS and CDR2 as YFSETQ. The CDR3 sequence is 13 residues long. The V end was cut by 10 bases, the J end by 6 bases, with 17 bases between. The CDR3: CASGGLLGNEQFF. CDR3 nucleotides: TGCGCCTCCGGGGGGCTGCTCGGCAATGAGCAGTTCTTC. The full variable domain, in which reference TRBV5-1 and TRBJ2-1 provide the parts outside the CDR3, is KAGVTQTPRYLIKTRGQQVTLSCSPISGHRSVSWYQQTPGQGLQFLFEYFSETQRNKGNFPGRFSGRQFSNSRSEMNVSTLELGDSALYLCASGGLLGNEQFFGPGTRLTVL.

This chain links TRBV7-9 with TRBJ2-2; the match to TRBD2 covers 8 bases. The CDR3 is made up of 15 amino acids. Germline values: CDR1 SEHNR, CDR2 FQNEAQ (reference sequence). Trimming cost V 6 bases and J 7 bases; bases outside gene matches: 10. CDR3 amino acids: CASRVQRELSGELFF. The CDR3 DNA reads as TGTGCCAGCAGGGTTCAGCGGGAGCTTAGCGGGGAGCTGTTTTTT.

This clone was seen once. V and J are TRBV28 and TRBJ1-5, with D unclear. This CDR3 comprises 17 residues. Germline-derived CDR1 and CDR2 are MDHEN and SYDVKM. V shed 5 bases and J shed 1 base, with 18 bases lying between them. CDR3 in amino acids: CASSLRQSGNSNQPQHF. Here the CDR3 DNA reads TGTGCCAGCAGTCTCCGTCAATCGGGGAACAGCAATCAGCCCCAGCATTTT.

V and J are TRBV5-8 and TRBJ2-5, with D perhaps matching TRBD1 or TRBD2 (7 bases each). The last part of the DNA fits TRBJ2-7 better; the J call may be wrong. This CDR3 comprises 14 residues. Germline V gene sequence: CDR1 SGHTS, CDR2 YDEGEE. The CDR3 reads CASSTQGGAYEQYF. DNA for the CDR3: TGTGCCAGCAGCACTCAGGGGGGGGCCTACGAGCAGTACTTC.

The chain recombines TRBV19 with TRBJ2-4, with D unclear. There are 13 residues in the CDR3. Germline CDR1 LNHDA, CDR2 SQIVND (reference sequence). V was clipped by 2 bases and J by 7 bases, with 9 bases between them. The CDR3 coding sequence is TGTGCCAGTAGTATAAACCCACGCAACATTCAGTACTTC. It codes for CASSINPRNIQYF. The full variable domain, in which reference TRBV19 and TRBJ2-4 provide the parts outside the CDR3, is DGGITQSPKYLFRKEGQNVTLSCEQNLNHDAMYWYRQDPGQGLRLIYYSQIVNDFQKGDIAEGYSVSREKKESFPLTVTSAQKNPTAFYLCASSINPRNIQYFGAGTRLSVL.

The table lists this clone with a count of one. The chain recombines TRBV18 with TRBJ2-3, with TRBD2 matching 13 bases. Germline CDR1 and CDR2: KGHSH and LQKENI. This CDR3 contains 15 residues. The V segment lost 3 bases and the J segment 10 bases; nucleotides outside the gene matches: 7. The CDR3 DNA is TGTGCCAGCTCACCGGGGACTAGCGGGATCGTGGCGCAGTATTTT. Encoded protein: CASSPGTSGIVAQYF.

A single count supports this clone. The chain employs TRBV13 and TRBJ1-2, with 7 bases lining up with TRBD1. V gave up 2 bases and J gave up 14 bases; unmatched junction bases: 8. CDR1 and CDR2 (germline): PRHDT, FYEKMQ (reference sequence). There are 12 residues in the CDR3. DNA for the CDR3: TGTGCCAGCAGCTTAAACGACAGGGAAGGGACCTTC. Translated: CASSLNDREGTF. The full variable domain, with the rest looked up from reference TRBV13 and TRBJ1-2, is AAGVIQSPRHLIKEKRETATLKCYPIPRHDTVYWYQQGPGQDPQFLISFYEKMQSDKGSIPDRFSAQQFSDYHSELNMSSLELGDSALYFCASSLNDREGTFGSGTRLTVV.

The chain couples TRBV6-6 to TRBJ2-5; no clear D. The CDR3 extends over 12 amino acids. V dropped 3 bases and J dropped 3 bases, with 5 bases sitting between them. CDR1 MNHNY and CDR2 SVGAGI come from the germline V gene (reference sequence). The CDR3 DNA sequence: TGTGCCAGCAGTTATGTCGAAGAGACCCAGTACTTC. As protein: CASSYVEETQYF.

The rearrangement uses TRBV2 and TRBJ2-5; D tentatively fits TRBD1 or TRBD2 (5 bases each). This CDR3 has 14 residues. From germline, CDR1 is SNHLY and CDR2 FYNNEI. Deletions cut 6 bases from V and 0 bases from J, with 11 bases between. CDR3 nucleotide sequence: TGTGCCAGCAGAGGGACGGATTACCAAGAGACCCAGTACTTC. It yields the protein CASRGTDYQETQYF. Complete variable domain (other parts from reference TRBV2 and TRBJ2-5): EPEVTQTPSHQVTQMGQEVILRCVPISNHLYFYWYRQILGQKVEFLVSFYNNEISEKSEIFDDQFSVERPDGSNFTLKIRSTKLEDSAMYFCASRGTDYQETQYFGPGTRLLVL.